This TCR beta chain was captured in a study of cytomegalovirus exposure and HLA in healthy donors (dated by TCRdb to 2016 to 2017). Context from the whole study: An earlier analysis of 587 of the donors reported about 280 Gb of sequence data and around 120 million unique TCR beta sequences obtained from some 200 million T cells. A later genetic analysis used genome-wide SNP genotypes for about 55% of the 666 donors, treating that subset as a discovery cohort. Both class I and class II loci were covered by HLA typing, at four-digit resolution. A later analysis re-analyzed previously published TCR beta repertoires from 500 to 700 donors and added high-resolution HLA genotyping to study TCR occurrence patterns. Rather than using new phenotypic data, the later analysis identified candidate immune exposures from TCR beta sequences and from how often those sequences occurred across donors. Donor age, sex, ethnicity and CMV serostatus were collected together with the repertoire data. Roughly 290 gigabases of sequencing data and around 90 million unique TCR sequences made up an early release that covered fewer than 650 HLA-typed donors. To decide whether each TCR beta V gene segment behaved as functional or pseudogenic, an earlier analysis of nearly 600 of the donors relied on high-throughput TCR beta sequencing. The aim of the study was to test whether cataloging public T cell receptors could identify signatures of past pathogen exposure. A separate validation cohort of 100 to 150 different subjects was used in addition to the roughly 700-subject first cohort. Of the approximately 400 genotyped donors, roughly 85% fell in the genetic ancestry cluster associated with self-reported Caucasian donors. Among some 410 genotyped donors of the cohort, an average of roughly 230,000 unique TCR beta nucleotide sequences was sequenced per donor, of which approximately 18% were non-productive. High-throughput TCR immunosequencing, statistical association of individual TCRs with disease status, and machine learning were combined to predict cytomegalovirus infection status. The study used immunosequencing to profile the T cell repertoires of around 600 subjects and linked those repertoires to cytomegalovirus serostatus. The number of typed donors differed by locus: roughly 620-630 for A, B, C, DRB1 and DQB1; 500 to 550 for DQA1; 606 for DPA1; and 450 to 480 for DPB1. Four to six DR-DQ haplotypes were handled as single units for association and clustering because linkage in the cohort was strong. Every repertoire in the discovery cohort had been generated on one and the same sequencing platform. What the study reported, not specific to this receptor: The sequencing pipeline was judged likely to have produced a cluster of highly shared sequence variants as a technical artifact. Presence/absence analyses assumed roughly uniform sequencing depth across donors, an assumption that may not hold. Because some donors lacked HLA typing at each locus, the association tests relied only on the typed subset. Across donors, most TCR sequences were observed very rarely, whereas some public TCRs were present in many individuals. In an earlier analysis of some 540 of the donors, most TCR beta V segments appeared in productive rearrangements about 87% or about 30% of the time, broadly matching IMGT annotations. The authors suggested that the approach could potentially be extended to other disease states and immunological phenotypes. Because counts were too low, roughly 16 rarely observed V segments, including chromosome 9 orphons, were excluded from the earlier analysis of a few hundred of the donors. Some IMGT-functional V segments, including TRBV6-2 and TRBV6-3, could not be distinguished by the 87-base-pair reads and were therefore excluded. Compared with the approximately 710-donor mean, donors in an Asian-associated ancestry cluster had fewer N-insertions in productive TCRs, according to a later genetic analysis. CMV serostatus was the only immune exposure information available for the cohort. In a later analysis, TCR association rates were found to vary across HLA loci, with the most associated TCRs seen for DRB1 alleles and the fewest for HLA-C alleles. The cohort was sequenced for TCR beta chains only, and without alpha or paired-chain data the features that could be detected were limited. At a false discovery rate of 0.05, a later analysis linked under 20,000 TCR beta sequences to specific HLA alleles. In a later analysis, HLA-associated TCR beta chains showed more clonal expansion and lower generation probabilities than non-associated chains that were equally common. Correlated functional status among segregating V segments might reflect linkage disequilibrium, but an unknown experimental factor could not be ruled out. Most CMV-associated TCR beta chains appeared to be HLA-restricted in a later analysis, and the HLA associations seemed to be driven largely by CMV exposure. According to a later analysis, parvovirus B19, influenza, CMV and Epstein-Barr virus appeared linked to several top co-occurrence clusters. An association between a missense DCLRE1C variant and V-gene and J-gene trimming of TCR beta chains was found in a later genetic analysis and replicated in an independent cohort. A further reported finding was that TCR beta sequences accurately predicted the HLA-A and HLA-B alleles for most subjects in the first cohort. When HLA alleles, especially DR and DQ, strongly co-occurred, attributing TCR associations to individual alleles was difficult. In vitro tests confirmed that a few of the cytomegalovirus-associated TCR beta chains recognize cytomegalovirus antigens. A total of 164 TCR beta chains were listed by the study as associated with cytomegalovirus. In both the original and validation cohorts, the classifier was reported to diagnose cytomegalovirus status with high specificity and sensitivity.

The library was made by the immunoSEQ multiplex PCR assay. For the multiplex PCR, a mixture combining 60 forward primers for TCR Vbeta segments and 13 reverse primers for TCR Jbeta segments was used. The CDR3 region of rearranged TCR beta genes was amplified from genomic DNA with a multiplex PCR assay. The amplified TCR beta libraries were sequenced on the Illumina HiSeq System as 87-base-pair reads. In the authors' own workflow: A later analysis counted about 80 million unique TCR beta chains across the 650 to 700 repertoires, and about 10 million of these chains were shared by at least two donors. To remove PCR and sequencing errors, raw reads were error-corrected and collapsed into unique sequences using a nearest-neighbor algorithm that merged closely related sequences. Alignment of CDR3 sequences to IMGT reference sequences was used to assign V, D and J gene segments. For a sequence to be retained, a match of at least six nucleotides to both a V gene segment and a J gene segment was required. Rearrangements were classified as productive when the CDR3 lacked stop codons and remained in frame with V and J, and all other rearrangements were classified as non-productive. Following IMGT convention, CDR3 was defined as the stretch from the second conserved V-encoded cysteine up to the conserved J-encoded phenylalanine. The earlier analysis of 550 to 650 of the donors excluded any sequence lacking an unambiguous match to a single V gene segment. In an earlier analysis of approximately 550 of the donors, V segments were called functional above 56.7% productive rearrangements and were called segregating when the between-donor standard deviation exceeded 5%. To diagnose cytomegalovirus status from the catalog of TCR beta chain sequences, a statistical classification framework was built. In a later analysis, V and J genes were assigned by comparing TCR nucleotide sequences against IMGT/GENE-DB human TR gene sequences. The TCRdist pipeline was used in a later analysis to assign CDR3 sequences and most-parsimonious VDJ recombination scenarios. In a later analysis, each TCR beta chain was defined by its CDR3 amino acid sequence together with its V-gene family, and reads lacking a unique V-gene family were excluded. A later analysis removed 450 to 600 highly shared, low-generation-probability nucleotide sequences to deal with suspected cross-contamination and a sequencing artifact. In a later analysis, a clonal expansion index was calculated for each public chain from normalized within-repertoire ranks of inferred template counts. In a later analysis, generation probabilities were computed with a VDJ recombination model fitted to out-of-frame rearrangements, and the resulting probabilities were checked against IGoR. Hypergeometric tests were used in a later analysis to score TCR-TCR, TCR-HLA and TCR-CMV co-occurrence, with a repertoire-size bias correction applied to the TCR pairs. A later analysis estimated false discovery rates by permuting HLA or CMV assignments 20 times. In a later analysis, co-occurring TCRs were grouped using DBSCAN, and TCRdist sequence similarity was added for clustering within HLA-allele-positive subsets. Repertoires with fewer than 30,000 or more than 120,000 public chains, plus five repertoires with anomalous nucleotide sharing, were excluded from co-occurrence clustering. What TCRdb holds here is the immuneACCESS table cut down to in-frame rearrangements. Part of the clones is not present; checked against another copy, under half of the missing clones reflect an unresolved V gene, and the others are unexplained. That table supplies the V and J calls and clone size; D and trimming were determined from the DNA. The sample table contains 100,000 to 150,000 clones; only one count was recorded for 70% to 75% of them. The ten largest clones capture about 2.1% of the sample.

For CDR1 and CDR2, the germline V gene lists ENHRY and SYGVKD. The CDR3, from cysteine to phenylalanine, totals 16 residues. Only CDR3 DNA remains: 48 bases, in frame from the first base. Germline trimming: 10 bases from V, 5 bases from J; junction bases outside gene matches: 13. On this clone itself: Its antigen remains unidentified. Base quality data are lacking; no much larger clone is found one base away.

In total, approximately 690 healthy bone marrow donors made up the cohort. Cohort members were all nominally healthy when sampled, although unrecorded immune exposures were likely present. The donor tested CMV seropositive and was one of the 289 seropositive cohort members. Every donor gave a peripheral blood sample, and the peripheral blood mononuclear cells from that sample were used for TCR beta sequencing. The Qiagen DNeasy Blood Extraction Kit was used to extract genomic DNA from the blood cell samples. Recombination joined TRBV10-3 with TRBJ2-4, with 11 junctional bases fitting TRBD1. This clonotype was sampled from a woman between 40 and 50 years old in good health and CMV-seropositive. The material sequenced was PBMCs. DNA sequence: TGTGCCACACGGGACCATGGGACAGGGGGACAAAACATTCAGTACTTC. The resulting protein is CATRDHGTGGQNIQYF.